The subject of this entry is one TCR beta chain. The junction had 10 bases not matched to a gene; V was cut back by 5 bases and J by 8 bases. Germline V gene lookup returns CDR1 SNHLY and CDR2 FYNNEI. The CDR3 contains 16 residues. This record belongs to a study of blood T cell repertoires in COVID-19. Per the original data handling: From reference gene primer amplification, estimates of nucleated cell counts were derived. TCRdb's copy holds only in-frame clones and misses some; the assay was immunoSEQ multiplex PCR. Clone size and the V and J calls come from that table; the DNA yielded D and trimming. The profile shows some 150,000 clones, about 90% of them singletons.

The chain combines TRBV2 with TRBJ2-1; 12 bases align to TRBD2. The sample taken for sequencing was peripheral blood. This clonotype originated in a man over 45 with active COVID-19. The CDR3 nucleotides are TGTGCCAGCAGTCCCCCGGGACTAGCGGGTAGAGATGAGCAGTTCTTC. This encodes CASSPPGLAGRDEQFF.